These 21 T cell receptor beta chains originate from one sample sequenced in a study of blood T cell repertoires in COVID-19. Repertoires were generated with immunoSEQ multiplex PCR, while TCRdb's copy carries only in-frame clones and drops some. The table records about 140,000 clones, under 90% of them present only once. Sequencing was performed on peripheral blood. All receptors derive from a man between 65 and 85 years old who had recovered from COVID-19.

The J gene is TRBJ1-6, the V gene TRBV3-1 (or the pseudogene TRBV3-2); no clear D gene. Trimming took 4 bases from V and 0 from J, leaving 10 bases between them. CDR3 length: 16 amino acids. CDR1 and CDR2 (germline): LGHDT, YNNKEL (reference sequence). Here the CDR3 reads CASSPRHFSYNSPLHF. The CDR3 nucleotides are TGTGCCAGCAGCCCAAGACACTTCTCCTATAATTCACCCCTCCACTTT.

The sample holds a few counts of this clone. The CDR3 region is CASSPRTGSQETQYF. The CDR3 coding sequence is TGTGCCAGCAGCCCCCGGACAGGGTCACAAGAGACCCAGTACTTC. This chain uses TRBV5-4 with TRBJ2-5, with 8 bases fitting TRBD1. CDR3 size: 15 residues. The V and J ends lost 4 bases and 2 bases, in that order; junction bases with no gene match: 7. The germline CDR1 and CDR2 sequences are SGHNT and YYREEE (reference sequence).

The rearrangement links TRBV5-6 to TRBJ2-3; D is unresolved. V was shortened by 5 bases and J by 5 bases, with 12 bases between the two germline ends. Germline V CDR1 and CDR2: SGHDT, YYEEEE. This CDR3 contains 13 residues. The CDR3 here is CASRSEYLDTQYF. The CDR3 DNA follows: TGTGCCAGCAGATCCGAGTACCTAGATACGCAGTATTTT.

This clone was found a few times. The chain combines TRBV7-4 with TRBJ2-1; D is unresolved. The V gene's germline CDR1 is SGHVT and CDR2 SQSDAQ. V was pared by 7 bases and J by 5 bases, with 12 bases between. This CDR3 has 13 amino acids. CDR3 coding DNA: TGTGCCAGCAACCTACGAGAAGACAATGAGCAGTTCTTC. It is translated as CASNLREDNEQFF.

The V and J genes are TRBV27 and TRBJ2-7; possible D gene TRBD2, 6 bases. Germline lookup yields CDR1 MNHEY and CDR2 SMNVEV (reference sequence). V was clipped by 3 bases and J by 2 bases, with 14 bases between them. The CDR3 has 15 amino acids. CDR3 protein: CASSFARDVTYEQYF. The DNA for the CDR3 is TGTGCCAGCAGTTTTGCGCGGGACGTAACCTACGAGCAGTACTTC.

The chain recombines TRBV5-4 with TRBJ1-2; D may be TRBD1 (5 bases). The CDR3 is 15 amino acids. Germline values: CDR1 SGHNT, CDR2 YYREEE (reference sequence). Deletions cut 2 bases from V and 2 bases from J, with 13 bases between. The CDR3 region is CASSFGRATNYGYTF. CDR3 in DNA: TGTGCCAGCAGCTTCGGCAGGGCCACGAACTATGGCTACACCTTC. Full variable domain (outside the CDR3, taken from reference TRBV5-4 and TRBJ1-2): ETGVTQSPTHLIKTRGQQVTLRCSSQSGHNTVSWYQQALGQGPQFIFQYYREEENGRGNFPPRFSGLQFPNYSSELNVNALELDDSALYLCASSFGRATNYGYTFGSGTRLTVV.

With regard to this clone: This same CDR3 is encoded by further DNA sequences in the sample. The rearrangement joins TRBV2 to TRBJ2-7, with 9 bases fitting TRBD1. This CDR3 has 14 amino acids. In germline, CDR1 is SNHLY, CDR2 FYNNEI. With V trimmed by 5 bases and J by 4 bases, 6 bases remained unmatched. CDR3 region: CASSPGTGFYEQYF. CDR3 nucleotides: TGTGCCAGCAGTCCCGGGACAGGGTTTTACGAGCAGTACTTC.

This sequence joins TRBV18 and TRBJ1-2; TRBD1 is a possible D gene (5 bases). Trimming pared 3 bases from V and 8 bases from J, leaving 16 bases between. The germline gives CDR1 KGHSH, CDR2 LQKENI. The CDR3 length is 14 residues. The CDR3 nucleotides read TGTGCCAGCTCACCTAGGGGCACCATAGACGGCTACACCTTC. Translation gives CASSPRGTIDGYTF.

The CDR3 is CASSQSSPGQATRTDTQYF. The DNA of the CDR3 is TGTGCCAGCAGTCAAAGCTCACCGGGACAGGCCACTCGCACAGATACGCAGTATTTT. The chain is built from TRBV27 and TRBJ2-3; 8 bases line up with TRBD1. CDR3 size: 19 residues. Germline V lookup: CDR1 MNHEY, CDR2 SMNVEV (reference sequence). The junction had 17 bases not matched to a gene; V was cut back by 5 bases and J by 1 base.

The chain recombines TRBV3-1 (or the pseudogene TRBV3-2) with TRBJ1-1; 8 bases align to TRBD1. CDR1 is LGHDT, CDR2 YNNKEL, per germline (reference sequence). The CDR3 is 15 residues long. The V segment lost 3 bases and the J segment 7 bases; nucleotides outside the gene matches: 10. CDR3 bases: TGTGCCAGCAGCCATGAAAGCCCCGGGACAGGTGAAGCTTTCTTT. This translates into CASSHESPGTGEAFF.

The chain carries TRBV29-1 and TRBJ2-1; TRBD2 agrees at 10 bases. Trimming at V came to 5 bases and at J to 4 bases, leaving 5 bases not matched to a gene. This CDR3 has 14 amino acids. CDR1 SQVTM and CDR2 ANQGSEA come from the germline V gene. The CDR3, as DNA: TGCAGCGTTCAAACTAGCGGGATTTACAATGAGCAGTTCTTC. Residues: CSVQTSGIYNEQFF.

This CDR3 reads CASSQGGSGRTDEQFF. The DNA of the CDR3 is TGTGCCAGCAGCCAAGGGGGTAGCGGGAGAACGGATGAGCAGTTCTTC. The V gene is TRBV3-1 (or the pseudogene TRBV3-2), the J gene TRBJ2-1; TRBD2 matches at 9 bases. Germline CDR1 and CDR2: LGHDT and YNNKEL (reference sequence). The CDR3 totals 16 residues. V was clipped by 1 base and J by 8 bases; unmatched bases: 9.

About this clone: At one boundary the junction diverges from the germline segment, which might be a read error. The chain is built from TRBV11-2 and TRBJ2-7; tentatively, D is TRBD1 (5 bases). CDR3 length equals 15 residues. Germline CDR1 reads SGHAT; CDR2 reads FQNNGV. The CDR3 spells CASSFLTNLVGRASF. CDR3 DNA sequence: TGTGCCAGCAGCTTTCTTACTAACCTGGTCGGCAGGGCCTCGTTC.

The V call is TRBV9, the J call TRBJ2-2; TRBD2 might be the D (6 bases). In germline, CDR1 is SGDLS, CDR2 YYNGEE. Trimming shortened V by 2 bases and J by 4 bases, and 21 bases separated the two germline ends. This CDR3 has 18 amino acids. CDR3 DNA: TGTGCCAGCAGCGTGGATCCGTGGAGGGAAGATTTCACCGGGGAGCTGTTTTTT. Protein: CASSVDPWREDFTGELFF.

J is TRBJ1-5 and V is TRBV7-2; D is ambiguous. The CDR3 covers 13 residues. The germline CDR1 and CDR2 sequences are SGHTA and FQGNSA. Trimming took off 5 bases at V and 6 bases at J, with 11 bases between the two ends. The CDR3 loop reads CASSGSGRQPQHF. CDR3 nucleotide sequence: TGTGCCAGCAGCGGTTCAGGTCGTCAGCCCCAGCATTTT.

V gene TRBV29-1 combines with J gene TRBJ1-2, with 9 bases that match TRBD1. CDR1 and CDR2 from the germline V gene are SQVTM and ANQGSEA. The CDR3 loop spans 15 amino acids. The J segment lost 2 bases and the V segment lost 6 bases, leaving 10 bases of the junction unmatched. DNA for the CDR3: TGCAGCGTGGAAAAATCTGGACAGGGGAACTATGGCTACACCTTC. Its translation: CSVEKSGQGNYGYTF.

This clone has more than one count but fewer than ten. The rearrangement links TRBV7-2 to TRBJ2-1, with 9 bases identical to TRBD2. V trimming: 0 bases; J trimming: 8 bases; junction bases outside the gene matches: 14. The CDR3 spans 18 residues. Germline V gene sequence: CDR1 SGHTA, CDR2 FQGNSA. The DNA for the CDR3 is TGTGCCAGCAGCTTAGCGGTAGCGGGAGCTTCCGCCACATATGAGCAGTTCTTC. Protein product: CASSLAVAGASATYEQFF.

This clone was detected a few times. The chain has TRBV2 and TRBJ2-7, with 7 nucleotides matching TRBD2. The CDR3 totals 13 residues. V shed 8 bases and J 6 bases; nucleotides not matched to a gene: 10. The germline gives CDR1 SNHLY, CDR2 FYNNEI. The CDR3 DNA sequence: TGTGCCAGCTCAATATCACTAGCGTCCGAGCAGTACTTC. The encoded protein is CASSISLASEQYF.

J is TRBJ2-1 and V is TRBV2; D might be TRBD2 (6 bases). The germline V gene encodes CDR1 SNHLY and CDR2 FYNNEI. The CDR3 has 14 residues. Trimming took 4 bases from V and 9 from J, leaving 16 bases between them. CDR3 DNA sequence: TGTGCCAGCAGTGTCGAGGGAGGTTTAGGTGAGCAGTTCTTC. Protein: CASSVEGGLGEQFF.

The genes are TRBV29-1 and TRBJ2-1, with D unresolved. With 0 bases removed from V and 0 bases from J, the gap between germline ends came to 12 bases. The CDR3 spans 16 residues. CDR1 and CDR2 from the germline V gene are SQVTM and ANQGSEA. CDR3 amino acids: CSVEDMRSSSYNEQFF. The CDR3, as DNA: TGCAGCGTTGAAGATATGAGGTCGAGCTCCTACAATGAGCAGTTCTTC.

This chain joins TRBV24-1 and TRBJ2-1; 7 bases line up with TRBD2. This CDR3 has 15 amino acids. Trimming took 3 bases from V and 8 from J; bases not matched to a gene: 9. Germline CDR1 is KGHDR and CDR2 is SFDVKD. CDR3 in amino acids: CATSDGMVGGDEQFF. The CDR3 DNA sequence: TGTGCCACCAGTGATGGAATGGTGGGAGGGGATGAGCAGTTCTTC.